Here is one T cell receptor (beta chain) with its context. Antigen specificity is unknown. This specimen belongs to a study of STAT5B mutations in CD4+ large granular lymphocyte leukemia. Notes on the study in general: About a quarter of private leukemic clonotypes occurred rarely in other patients' non-leukemic repertoires. 8/27 top patient clones versus 2/35 control clones were TRBV06-family.

Controls came from buffy coats of healthy blood donors. There are 11 residues in the CDR3. V lost 6 bases and J lost 7, with 10 bases in between. Germline loops: CDR1 MNHEY, CDR2 SVGAGI. The data were produced by immunoSEQ multiplex PCR, yet TCRdb's version contains in-frame clones alone and is incomplete. The sample records tens of thousands of clones, about 70% being singletons. The sequenced material came from CD4+ T cells from blood buffy coats. This TCR was recovered from a human donor in good health. This chain connects TRBV6-5 to TRBJ2-7, with D hard to call. The CDR3 nucleotides read TGTGCCAGCAGCCTCGGGCGGGAGCAGTACTTC. It codes for CASSLGREQYF.